The present T cell receptor (beta chain) was sequenced within a study of blood T cell repertoires in COVID-19. Study at large: The United States, Italy and Spain provided the acute and convalescent COVID-19 samples. Sources were T cells, B-cell-depleted T cells, or PBMCs; the material itself was cDNA or gDNA.

Per the original data handling: Estimates of nucleated cell counts were drawn from the amplification of reference gene primers. Sequencing used immunoSEQ multiplex PCR; TCRdb keeps in-frame clones, though not all of them. D and trimming come from the DNA, and the V and J calls and clone size come from that table. The sample lists about 29,000 clones; approximately 88% were seen once. Specimen: peripheral blood. This receptor was taken from a man older than 75 with active COVID-19.

The CDR3 spells CASKGGPGPDNEQFF. DNA of the CDR3: TGCGCCAGCAAGGGGGGGCCAGGGCCGGACAATGAGCAGTTCTTC. V is TRBV5-1 and J is TRBJ2-1; possibly TRBD2 for D (7 bases). The germline gives CDR1 SGHRS, CDR2 YFSETQ. This CDR3 has 15 amino acids. With 6 bases removed from V and 5 bases from J, the gap between germline ends came to 18 bases.